The clone carrying this TCR beta chain was counted only a few times. CDR3 length: 19 residues. Germline CDR1 and CDR2: WNHNN and SYGVQD (reference sequence). Germline trimming cut 0 bases from V and 0 bases from J; bases unmatched to any gene: 10. This sample was included in a study of blood T cell repertoires in COVID-19. Study-level background: Acute-phase and convalescent COVID-19 samples originated in the United States, Italy and Spain. The analysed material was cDNA or gDNA that came from T cells, B-cell-depleted T cells, or PBMCs.

In the original workflow: Using reference gene primer amplification, nucleated cell counts were estimated. Sequenced by immunoSEQ multiplex PCR; TCRdb stores in-frame clones only, minus some. D and trimming come from the DNA, and the V and J calls and clone size come from that table. The sample lists 65,000 to 80,000 clones; under 95% were seen once. The receptor was derived from a human donor in a cohort sampled during active COVID-19. The specimen was peripheral blood. This rearrangement joins TRBV10-1 to TRBJ2-3; 9 nucleotides agree with TRBD2. The CDR3 spells CASSESPPGTSQSTDTQYF. CDR3 bases: TGCGCCAGCAGTGAGTCGCCCCCCGGGACTAGCCAAAGCACAGATACGCAGTATTTT.